This T cell receptor (beta chain) derives from a study of vaccination effects on CD4 cells after COVID-19. Study results and limitations: Late post-vaccination, clones induced by infection and those induced by vaccine underwent marked clonal contraction. A shortage of convalescent patients and an absence of early post-infection timepoints characterized the study.

The CDR3 has 15 amino acids. Germline V gives CDR1 SNHLY, CDR2 FYNNEI. Trimming removed 9 bases from V and 0 bases from J, with 12 bases in between. Ahead of sequencing, the ViraFEST assay grew antigen-specific CD4+ T cells using viral peptide pools. Following 10 days of culture, CD4+ T cells were isolated. Vaccine recipients, nucleocapsid antibody negative, had no prior SARS-CoV-2 infection. Cultures of under 2.5 million PBMC per well contained 9 to 10 IU/ml IL-2 plus 10 ug/ml peptides. A half-medium replacement with IL-2 medium was carried out on days 3 and 7. Of note for this clone: Its antigen is currently unknown.

Here immunoSEQ multiplex PCR was the method, and the copy in TCRdb shows in-frame clones only, minus some. The table lists about 65,000 clones, 60% to 80% of them singletons, with roughly 2.8% in the top ten. The rearrangement links TRBV2 to TRBJ1-6; D not resolved. This TCR was recovered from a human donor who received a COVID-19 vaccine. Specimen: CD4+ T cells from PBMCs cultured with HCoV-NL63 spike peptides, collected before COVID-19 vaccination. The CDR3 DNA reads TGTGCCAGTATAGGCCGAAGCTCCTATAATTCACCCCTCCACTTT. It translates to CASIGRSSYNSPLHF.